Listed here are 32 T cell receptor beta chains from one sample, sequenced in a study of T cell changes during pregnancy in multiple sclerosis. Here immunoSEQ multiplex PCR was the method, and the copy in TCRdb shows in-frame clones only, minus some. The profile shows some 110,000 clones, 92% of them singletons. This specimen was peripheral blood, taken in the third trimester of pregnancy. Source of these receptors: a female donor with multiple sclerosis, enrolled in a pregnancy study.

The chain uses TRBV9 and TRBJ1-5; 9 bases map to TRBD1. The CDR3 loop spans 14 amino acids. The V gene end was trimmed by 4 bases and the J gene end by 8 bases; junction bases not matched to a gene: 7. Germline CDR1 reads SGDLS; CDR2 reads YYNGEE. CDR3 in DNA: TGTGCCAGCAGCCCTGACAGGGGGTTGGAGCCCCAGCATTTT. This gives the protein CASSPDRGLEPQHF.

This chain uses TRBV5-1 with TRBJ2-3, with 8 bases fitting TRBD2. V dropped 4 bases and J dropped 1; count of bases not matched to a gene: 2. Germline lookup yields CDR1 SGHRS and CDR2 YFSETQ. This CDR3 has 14 residues. The CDR3, as DNA: TGCGCCAGCAGCCCGGGACTAGGCACAGATACGCAGTATTTT. Translated, it gives CASSPGLGTDTQYF.

This sequence joins TRBV6-6 and TRBJ2-7, with D possibly being TRBD2 (6 bases). Trimming removed 8 bases at V and 2 bases at J, with 10 bases between. The CDR3 has 12 residues. CDR1 and CDR2 from the germline V gene are MNHNY and SVGAGI (reference sequence). In DNA form, the CDR3 reads TGTGCCAGCTCAAGCGGGCCCTACGAGCAGTACTTC. Residues: CASSSGPYEQYF.

The rearrangement links TRBV30 to TRBJ2-5; 13 nucleotides agree with TRBD2. This CDR3 comprises 14 residues. CDR1 is GTSNPN, CDR2 SVGIG, per germline (reference sequence). The V gene end was trimmed by 5 bases and the J gene end by 4 bases; junction bases not matched to a gene: 4. Written as DNA, the CDR3 is TGTGCCTGGGGACTAGCGGGAGTTGGAGAGACCCAGTACTTC. Protein: CAWGLAGVGETQYF.

J is TRBJ1-1 and V is TRBV13, with a weak D call TRBD1 (5 bases). Trimming pared 3 bases from V and 1 base from J, leaving 9 bases between. In germline, CDR1 is PRHDT, CDR2 FYEKMQ (reference sequence). The CDR3 length is 14 residues. The CDR3 sequence is CASSFARANTEAFF. Written as DNA, the CDR3 is TGTGCCAGCAGCTTTGCCAGGGCGAACACTGAAGCTTTCTTT.

The V call is TRBV9, the J call TRBJ2-1, with D tentatively TRBD1 (6 bases). Germline V lookup: CDR1 SGDLS, CDR2 YYNGEE. The ends were cut back, 0 bases at V and 7 bases at J, with 14 bases in the middle. The CDR3 is made up of 15 amino acids. This chain's CDR3 is CASSVVGGFGNEQFF. CDR3 coding DNA: TGTGCCAGCAGCGTAGTTGGGGGCTTTGGGAATGAGCAGTTCTTC.

The chain has TRBV7-9 and TRBJ2-3; 9 positions match TRBD2. Germline V gene data show CDR1 as SEHNR and CDR2 as FQNEAQ (reference sequence). Trimming removed 6 bases from V and 2 bases from J; junction bases left unmatched: 6. The CDR3 contains 15 residues. The CDR3 DNA is TGTGCCAGCAGAGTAGCGGGGGCTCACACAGATACGCAGTATTTT. The encoded protein is CASRVAGAHTDTQYF.

This clone has a handful of counts. The V call is TRBV5-1, the J call TRBJ1-1, with a tentative D call TRBD1 (6 bases). V lost 0 bases and J lost 8, with 11 bases in between. There are 13 residues in the CDR3. Looked up from germline, CDR1 is SGHRS and CDR2 is YFSETQ. CDR3 bases: TGCGCCAGCAGCTTGGTAGGGGGGGCCGAAGCTTTCTTT. As protein: CASSLVGGAEAFF.

This sequence joins TRBV18 and TRBJ1-6; D unclear. The CDR3 runs 16 residues. With 0 bases removed from V and 5 bases from J, the gap between germline ends came to 11 bases. Germline CDR1 and CDR2: KGHSH and LQKENI. The CDR3 reads CASSPPAGSDNSPLHF. Written as DNA, the CDR3 is TGTGCCAGCTCACCACCGGCGGGGTCCGATAATTCACCCCTCCACTTT. Complete variable domain (other parts from reference TRBV18 and TRBJ1-6): NAGVMQNPRHLVRRRGQEARLRCSPMKGHSHVYWYRQLPEEGLKFMVYLQKENIIDESGMPKERFSAEFPKEGPSILRIQQVVRGDSAAYFCASSPPAGSDNSPLHFGNGTRLTVT.

This sequence joins TRBV28 and TRBJ2-2, with 7 bases matching TRBD1. Looked up from germline, CDR1 is MDHEN and CDR2 is SYDVKM. The junction had 9 bases not matched to a gene; V was cut back by 5 bases and J by 0 bases. The CDR3 consists of 17 residues. The CDR3 is CASSGTASASNTGELFF. DNA for the CDR3: TGTGCCAGCAGTGGGACAGCCTCTGCCTCGAACACCGGGGAGCTGTTTTTT. Complete variable domain (other parts from reference TRBV28 and TRBJ2-2): DVKVTQSSRYLVKRTGEKVFLECVQDMDHENMFWYRQDPGLGLRLIYFSYDVKMKEKGDIPEGYSVSREKKERFSLILESASTNQTSMYLCASSGTASASNTGELFFGEGSRLTVL.

This chain links TRBV7-3 with TRBJ2-2, with D uncertain. V was pared by 4 bases and J by 3 bases, with 3 bases between. The germline CDR1 and CDR2 sequences are SGHTA and FQGTGA. There are 12 residues in the CDR3. The CDR3 region is CASSSYTGELFF. The CDR3 bases are TGTGCCAGCAGCTCCTACACCGGGGAGCTGTTTTTT.

CDR3 sequence reads: CASSFLGGEGSPLHF. Here the CDR3 DNA reads TGTGCCAGCAGCTTTTTAGGGGGCGAGGGATCACCCCTCCACTTT. The chain employs TRBV5-5 and TRBJ1-6; 7 nucleotides align to TRBD1. CDR1 is SGHKS, CDR2 YYEKEE, per germline (reference sequence). Losses at the gene ends were 2 bases for V and 10 bases for J; bases not matched to a gene: 9. The CDR3 loop spans 15 amino acids.

The V and J genes are TRBV7-9 and TRBJ2-1, with D tentatively TRBD2 (6 bases). The ends were cut back, 5 bases at V and 7 bases at J, with 24 bases in the middle. This CDR3 comprises 17 residues. In germline, CDR1 is SEHNR, CDR2 FQNEAQ (reference sequence). This chain's CDR3 is CASSVVGDGRMGNEQFF. The DNA of the CDR3 is TGTGCCAGCAGCGTGGTGGGGGATGGGAGGATGGGGAATGAGCAGTTCTTC.

This chain connects TRBV6-6 to TRBJ1-2; possible D gene TRBD1, 6 bases. The V and J ends lost 5 bases and 6 bases respectively, with 19 bases between them. Germline values: CDR1 MNHNY, CDR2 SVGAGI (reference sequence). The CDR3 consists of 15 residues. The chain's CDR3 is CASSRQEIISDGYTF. The CDR3 region has the DNA TGTGCCAGCAGTCGACAGGAAATTATCTCGGATGGCTACACCTTC.

The chain recombines TRBV5-5 with TRBJ1-6; 8 bases match TRBD1. J lost 9 bases, V lost 4 bases, and 6 bases had no gene match. CDR3 size: 14 residues. CDR1 is SGHKS and CDR2 is YYEKEE in the germline V gene (reference sequence). This chain's CDR3 is CASSPRDRSSPLHF. For the CDR3, the DNA is TGTGCCAGCAGCCCCCGGGACAGGAGTTCACCCCTCCACTTT. Full variable domain (remainder filled in from reference TRBV5-5 and TRBJ1-6): DAGVTQSPTHLIKTRGQQVTLRCSPISGHKSVSWYQQVLGQGPQFIFQYYEKEERGRGNFPDRFSARQFPNYSSELNVNALLLGDSALYLCASSPRDRSSPLHFGNGTRLTVT.

The V call is TRBV19, the J call TRBJ2-1; 8 positions match TRBD1. This CDR3 has 14 residues. In germline, CDR1 is LNHDA, CDR2 SQIVND (reference sequence). Germline trimming cut 5 bases from V and 9 bases from J; bases unmatched to any gene: 9. This CDR3 is CASSVDRGIGEQFF. The DNA for the CDR3 is TGTGCCAGTAGTGTCGACAGGGGAATCGGTGAGCAGTTCTTC.

The chain joins TRBV5-1 to TRBJ2-1; 7 nucleotides match TRBD2. V was clipped by 0 bases and J by 4 bases; unmatched bases: 4. The CDR3 runs 15 residues. Germline V gives CDR1 SGHRS, CDR2 YFSETQ. The CDR3 sequence is CASSLEHGGYNEQFF. CDR3 DNA: TGCGCCAGCAGCTTGGAACACGGGGGGTACAATGAGCAGTTCTTC.

The chain carries TRBV5-5 and TRBJ1-2; D ambiguous. V lost 2 bases and J 0 bases, leaving 5 bases between the germline ends. The CDR3 extends over 13 amino acids. The germline gives CDR1 SGHKS, CDR2 YYEKEE (reference sequence). In DNA form, the CDR3 reads TGTGCCAGCAGCTTTCCAGCTAACTATGGCTACACCTTC. Its translation is CASSFPANYGYTF. The full variable domain, rest sourced from reference TRBV5-5 and TRBJ1-2, is DAGVTQSPTHLIKTRGQQVTLRCSPISGHKSVSWYQQVLGQGPQFIFQYYEKEERGRGNFPDRFSARQFPNYSSELNVNALLLGDSALYLCASSFPANYGYTFGSGTRLTVV.

This clone showed up just once. The chain carries TRBV5-1 and TRBJ2-7; TRBD2 matches 7 bases. V dropped 2 bases and J dropped 6; count of bases not matched to a gene: 14. Germline V lookup: CDR1 SGHRS, CDR2 YFSETQ. The CDR3 totals 16 residues. The CDR3 DNA reads as TGCGCCAGCAGCTTCTCTGGCGGGAGAGGTTCGGGCGAGCAGTACTTC. Protein product: CASSFSGGRGSGEQYF.

The count of this clone is one. The CDR3 region has the DNA TGTGCCAGCAGCTTGGATACTAGCGGGGCCACCGGGGAGCTGTTTTTT. Translation: CASSLDTSGATGELFF. This chain connects TRBV5-4 to TRBJ2-2; 10 bases are shared with TRBD2. There are 16 residues in the CDR3. Unmatched junction bases numbered 3, after V lost 0 bases and J lost 4 bases. The germline V gene has CDR1 SGHNT and CDR2 YYREEE (reference sequence).

This clone was counted once. The V call is TRBV7-3, the J call TRBJ1-2; 9 bases align to TRBD1. Looked up from germline, CDR1 is SGHTA and CDR2 is FQGTGA. The CDR3 has 14 residues. With 0 bases clipped from V and 6 bases from J, the junction kept 2 bases outside the gene matches. The CDR3 loop is CASSLTRTGDGYTF. The CDR3 DNA reads TGTGCCAGCAGCTTAACTAGGACAGGGGATGGCTACACCTTC.

The V and J genes are TRBV5-1 and TRBJ1-1, with D possibly being TRBD1 (6 bases). Trimming cost V 4 bases and J 1 base, with 11 bases left between them. The CDR3 covers 14 residues. Per germline, CDR1 SGHRS and CDR2 YFSETQ. CDR3 DNA: TGCGCCAGCAGCCCTTCGACAGGGAACACTGAAGCTTTCTTT. As protein: CASSPSTGNTEAFF. The full variable domain, its missing parts supplied by reference TRBV5-1 and TRBJ1-1, is KAGVTQTPRYLIKTRGQQVTLSCSPISGHRSVSWYQQTPGQGLQFLFEYFSETQRNKGNFPGRFSGRQFSNSRSEMNVSTLELGDSALYLCASSPSTGNTEAFFGQGTRLTVV.

This chain connects TRBV21-1 to TRBJ2-1; the table's D call, TRBD2, was not checked against the DNA. TRBV21-1 constitutes a pseudogene. This CDR3 is built from 18 residues. CDR3 sequence reads: CASSSPPLGGGIYNEQFF. The CDR3, as DNA: TGTGCCAGCAGCTCACCTCCCCTCGGCGGGGGGATATACAATGAGCAGTTCTTC.

The chain combines TRBV27 with TRBJ1-2; D gene uncertain. Germline-derived CDR1 and CDR2 are MNHEY and SMNVEV (reference sequence). The V end was cut by 6 bases, the J end by 13 bases, with 24 bases between. The CDR3 is made up of 14 amino acids. The CDR3 here is CASSPLAYPFLITF. The CDR3 DNA reads as TGTGCCAGCAGCCCTTTAGCGTATCCCTTTCTTATCACCTTC.

The chain recombines TRBV5-1 with TRBJ2-7, with a tentative D call TRBD2 (7 bases). The CDR3 covers 15 residues. The germline V gene encodes CDR1 SGHRS and CDR2 YFSETQ. The V and J ends lost 4 bases and 7 bases respectively, with 21 bases between them. The CDR3: CASSPLGGGEGEQYF. The CDR3 DNA sequence: TGCGCCAGCAGCCCCCTAGGGGGGGGAGAGGGTGAGCAGTACTTC. Complete variable domain (other parts from reference TRBV5-1 and TRBJ2-7): KAGVTQTPRYLIKTRGQQVTLSCSPISGHRSVSWYQQTPGQGLQFLFEYFSETQRNKGNFPGRFSGRQFSNSRSEMNVSTLELGDSALYLCASSPLGGGEGEQYFGPGTRLTVT.

This chain connects TRBV5-1 to TRBJ1-5; D not resolved. The V gene lost 2 bases and the J gene lost 0 bases, with 6 bases spanning the gap. Germline CDR1 and CDR2: SGHRS and YFSETQ. This CDR3 has 14 amino acids. In DNA form, the CDR3 reads TGCGCCAGCAGCTTACACTATAGCAATCAGCCCCAGCATTTT. Translated: CASSLHYSNQPQHF.

The J gene is TRBJ1-1, the V gene TRBV18; D is ambiguous. CDR1 and CDR2 from the germline V gene are KGHSH and LQKENI. V lost 2 bases and J lost 8, with 12 bases in between. There are 13 residues in the CDR3. CDR3 protein: CASSPGPGSEAFF. The CDR3 DNA follows: TGTGCCAGCTCACCAGGCCCCGGGTCAGAAGCTTTCTTT.

The rearrangement uses TRBV10-3 and TRBJ2-5; 10 nucleotides agree with TRBD1. This CDR3 region has 18 residues. CDR1 ENHRY and CDR2 SYGVKD come from the germline V gene. The ends lost 3 bases at V and 2 bases at J; junction bases unmatched: 12. CDR3 protein: CAISDRDRGASAQETQYF. In DNA, the CDR3 is TGTGCCATCAGTGACCGGGACAGGGGTGCTTCCGCGCAAGAGACCCAGTACTTC.

The J gene is TRBJ1-1, the V gene TRBV6-1, with D maybe TRBD1 (6 bases). Germline loops: CDR1 MNHNS, CDR2 SASEGT. The CDR3 loop spans 13 amino acids. V was trimmed by 5 bases and J by 1 base, leaving 8 bases between them. The CDR3 region is CASSPTGNTEAFF. CDR3 coding DNA: TGTGCCAGCAGTCCGACAGGGAACACTGAAGCTTTCTTT.

V usage is TRBV28 and J usage is TRBJ1-2; TRBD1 aligns across 10 bases. The germline V gene encodes CDR1 MDHEN and CDR2 SYDVKM. The CDR3 covers 16 residues. The junction had 11 bases not matched to a gene; V was cut back by 6 bases and J by 4 bases. The CDR3 region is CASSMVLGQGGYGYTF. CDR3 sequence (DNA): TGTGCCAGCAGCATGGTCCTCGGACAGGGGGGCTATGGCTACACCTTC.

The chain is built from TRBV7-3 and TRBJ1-2, with 7 bases that match TRBD1. V gave up 2 bases and J gave up 6 bases; unmatched junction bases: 12. The length of the CDR3 is 16 residues. Germline loops: CDR1 SGHTA, CDR2 FQGTGA. In nucleotides, the CDR3 is TGTGCCAGCAGCTTATGGCCGACAGGGAAGGAGGATGGCTACACCTTC. Its translation is CASSLWPTGKEDGYTF.

This chain uses TRBV19 with TRBJ1-1; 11 bases map to TRBD1. CDR1 is LNHDA, CDR2 SQIVND, per germline (reference sequence). The CDR3 is made up of 17 amino acids. Trimming took 3 bases from V and 2 from J; bases not matched to a gene: 8. The DNA of the CDR3 is TGTGCCAGTAGTATCGGGACAGGGGGGGGGTTCAACACTGAAGCTTTCTTT. This encodes CASSIGTGGGFNTEAFF.